The clone carrying this T cell receptor beta chain appeared a single time. These data are taken from a study of beta chain features in type 1 diabetes. Germline-derived CDR1 and CDR2 are LNHDA and SQIVND (reference sequence). This CDR3 is 18 amino acids long. Trimming took 6 bases from V and 4 from J; bases not matched to a gene: 19. The study reverse transcribed the entire isolated RNA, so it sequenced expressed TCRB transcripts. Clones were read by immunoSEQ multiplex PCR, and TCRdb kept only the in-frame ones, dropping some. The sample includes 15,000 to 17,000 clones, 43% of them seen just once. The receptor was derived from a woman in her forties in good health. The V and J genes are TRBV19 and TRBJ2-7; TRBD1 aligns across 9 bases. The specimen was stem cell memory CD4+ T cells from blood. The CDR3 nucleotides are TGTGCCAGTAGCCAAAGTGGGGACAGGGCACCCGTATATTACGAGCAGTACTTC. It yields the protein CASSQSGDRAPVYYEQYF.